This TCR beta chain was sequenced during a study of cytomegalovirus exposure and HLA in healthy donors. The CDR3 length is 13 residues. Germline-derived CDR1 and CDR2 are SGHVS and FQNEAQ. Trimming left V 3 bases short and J 7 bases short, with 13 bases between. The primer mix had 60 Vbeta and 13 Jbeta primers. Profiling relied on immunoSEQ multiplex PCR, and the TCRdb table lists in-frame clones only, not all of them. The table includes some 190,000 clones, over 70% detected once. The rearrangement uses TRBV7-8 and TRBJ2-7; D is perhaps TRBD1 (5 bases). The specimen was PBMCs. This clonotype was sampled from a man in his forties or fifties in good health and CMV-seropositive. For the CDR3, the DNA is TGTGCCAGCAGCTTCGTTCAGCCAGGGGAGCAGTACTTC. Protein product: CASSFVQPGEQYF.